The source of this T cell receptor beta chain is a study of shared clonotypes between healthy human individuals. The donor cohort consisted entirely of Caucasian adults residing in Nashville, Tennessee. The authors split each subset's genomic DNA evenly across several immunoSEQ plates. Original methodology: Filtering of immunoSEQ junctional sequences could not match full-length read filtering. Produced via immunoSEQ multiplex PCR; TCRdb's table is partial and in-frame only. V and J calls and clone size are as listed in that table; D and trimming were resolved from the DNA. The data contain over a million clones, approximately 78% of them singletons. Sequencing input: memory CD4+ T cells from PBMCs. Subset in this sample: CD45RA-negative fraction. This receptor was obtained from a man younger than 30 in good health. Some clones in this sample may be carry-over from other donors' samples.

CDR3 amino acids: CASGHYSVTDTQYF. The CDR3 nucleotides read TGTGCCAGTGGACACTACAGCGTCACAGATACGCAGTATTTT. The chain employs TRBV6-1 and TRBJ2-3; D may be TRBD1 (5 bases). Trimming left V 9 bases short and J 2 bases short, with 15 bases between. The CDR3 is made up of 14 amino acids. CDR1 is MNHNS, CDR2 SASEGT, per germline.